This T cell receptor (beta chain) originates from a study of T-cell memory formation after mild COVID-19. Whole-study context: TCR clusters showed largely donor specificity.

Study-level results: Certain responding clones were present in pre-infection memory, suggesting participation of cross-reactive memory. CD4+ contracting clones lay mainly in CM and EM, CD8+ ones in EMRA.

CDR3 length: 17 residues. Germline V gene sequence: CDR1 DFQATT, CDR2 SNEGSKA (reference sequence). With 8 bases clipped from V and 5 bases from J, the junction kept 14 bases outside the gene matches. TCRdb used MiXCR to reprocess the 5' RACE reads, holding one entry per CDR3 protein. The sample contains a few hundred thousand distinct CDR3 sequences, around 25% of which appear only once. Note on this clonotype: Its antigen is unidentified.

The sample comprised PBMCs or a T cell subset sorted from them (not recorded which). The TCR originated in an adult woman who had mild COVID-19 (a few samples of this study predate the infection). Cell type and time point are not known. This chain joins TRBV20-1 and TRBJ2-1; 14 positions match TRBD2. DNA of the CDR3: TGCAGTCGTTCGGGACTAGCGGGAGTAAGTCCAGACAATGAGCAGTTCTTC. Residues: CSRSGLAGVSPDNEQFF.